The 32 T cell receptor beta chains presented below share a single source sample, sequenced in a study of regulatory T cells in long-lasting Graves disease. Building of the TCR beta libraries involved iRepertoire HTBI primers and Arm-PCR of CDR3 regions. Using its own MiXCR run on the multiplex PCR reads, TCRdb lists one record per CDR3 protein. Among approximately 400,000 distinct CDR3 sequences, 12% were seen once, and the ten largest hold 18%. As for time point: newly diagnosed GD, antithyroid drugs for less than 3 months. TCR sequences were obtained from RNA taken from PBMCs. This same sample was also part of a study on T cells in Graves' hyperthyroidism and ophthalmopathy.

The source was peripheral blood mononuclear cells (PBMCs), collected at new diagnosis, from a patient treated with antithyroid drugs. The origin of the receptors is a woman between 18 and 29 years old with Graves disease.

The chain uses TRBV12-3 or TRBV12-4 and TRBJ2-4, with TRBD2 matching 11 bases. CDR3 length: 16 residues. The V and J ends lost 5 bases and 7 bases, in that order; junction bases with no gene match: 10. CDR3 in amino acids: CASSQTSGGLGNIQYF. The CDR3, as DNA: TGTGCCAGCAGTCAAACTAGCGGGGGCCTGGGGAACATTCAGTACTTC.

For this clonotype: A much larger clone differs by one base, so this may be a read error. Lacking the conserved final phenylalanine or tryptophan, this CDR3 likely reflects a read error. The CDR3 sequence: CASTTRDRVYNEQFL. CDR3 nucleotide sequence: TGTGCCAGCACTACCCGGGACAGGGTCTACAATGAGCAGTTCCTC. This chain uses TRBV7-2 with TRBJ2-1; 9 bases agree with TRBD1. The CDR3 totals 15 residues. The V gene's germline CDR1 is SGHTA and CDR2 FQGNSA. J lost 3 bases, V lost 7 bases, and 7 bases had no gene match.

This chain links TRBV6-5 with TRBJ1-1, with 8 bases that match TRBD1. In germline, CDR1 is MNHEY, CDR2 SVGAGI. The CDR3 runs to 16 residues. The V segment lost 0 bases and the J segment 6 bases; nucleotides outside the gene matches: 9. CDR3 coding DNA: TGTGCCAGCAGTTACTCGAGGTACAGGGGGATGGCTGAAGCTTTCTTT. It translates to CASSYSRYRGMAEAFF.

This clonotype was seen repeatedly, ten times or more. The rearrangement uses TRBV3-2 and TRBJ1-6; the table assigns TRBD1, which was not confirmed against the DNA. TRBV3-2 is noted as a pseudogene. The CDR3 extends over 15 amino acids. CDR3 loop: CASSQSGRGHSPLHF. Here the CDR3 DNA reads TGTGCCAGCAGCCAATCGGGCAGGGGGCATTCACCCCTCCACTTT.

This clonotype was counted at least ten times. The chain is built from TRBV7-2 and TRBJ1-5, with D possibly matching TRBD1 (6 bases). Germline CDR1 and CDR2: SGHTA and FQGNSA. Trimming took 5 bases from V and 5 from J, leaving 19 bases between them. This CDR3 is 16 amino acids long. In nucleotides, the CDR3 is TGTGCCAGCAGCCCTAGAGAGGGGAAGGGGGATCAGCCCCAGCATTTT. Its translation is CASSPREGKGDQPQHF. The full variable domain, its missing parts supplied by reference TRBV7-2 and TRBJ1-5, is GAGVSQSPSNKVTEKGKDVELRCDPISGHTALYWYRQSLGQGLEFLIYFQGNSAPDKSGLPSDRFSAERTGGSVSTLTIQRTQQEDSAVYLCASSPREGKGDQPQHFGDGTRLSIL.

This clonotype was counted at least ten times. This chain uses TRBV12-3 or TRBV12-4 with TRBJ2-2; tentatively, D is TRBD2 (5 bases). The CDR3 loop spans 13 amino acids. V was shortened by 5 bases and J by 7 bases, with 11 bases between the two germline ends. DNA of the CDR3: TGTGCCAGCAGTCGTCGTGAGGGCGGGGAGCTGTTTTTT. This sequence encodes CASSRREGGELFF.

This clonotype was counted at least ten times. The V and J genes are TRBV10-3 and TRBJ1-1; 7 bases map to TRBD1. J lost 1 base, V lost 4 bases, and 6 bases had no gene match. CDR1 is ENHRY, CDR2 SYGVKD, per germline. This CDR3 comprises 15 residues. The CDR3 coding sequence is TGTGCCATCAGTGGAGACAGGGTGACGAACACTGAAGCTTTCTTT. Translated: CAISGDRVTNTEAFF.

This clonotype was picked up many times. CDR3 sequence reads: CASTRDRGAFF. DNA of the CDR3: TGTGCCAGCACAAGGGACAGAGGAGCTTTCTTT. This chain uses TRBV7-9 with TRBJ1-1, with 7 bases lining up with TRBD1. Germline assignment: CDR1 SEHNR and CDR2 FQNEAQ (reference sequence). The CDR3 is made up of 11 amino acids. V lost 7 bases and J lost 10; bases outside the gene matches: 6.

This clonotype came up many times. The V and J genes are TRBV12-5 and TRBJ2-2; D is possibly TRBD1 (5 bases). CDR1 and CDR2 (germline): LGHNT, FRNRAP. The CDR3 runs 13 residues. Trimming took off 6 bases at V and 1 base at J, with 6 bases between the two ends. CDR3 sequence: CASGTGNTGELFF. The CDR3, as DNA: TGTGCTAGTGGAACAGGGAACACCGGGGAGCTGTTTTTT.

The V gene is TRBV10-3, the J gene TRBJ1-1, with unresolved D. V lost 3 bases and J lost 7, with 18 bases in between. Germline values: CDR1 ENHRY, CDR2 SYGVKD. The CDR3 extends over 15 amino acids. The CDR3 is CAISEGKDYASEAFF. The CDR3 nucleotides read TGTGCCATCAGTGAAGGTAAAGATTATGCCAGTGAAGCTTTCTTT.

This clonotype has ten or more counts. The chain employs TRBV20-1 and TRBJ2-1, with TRBD2 matching 11 bases. This CDR3 is built from 16 residues. Germline CDR1 is DFQATT and CDR2 is SNEGSKA (reference sequence). The V gene end was trimmed by 6 bases and the J gene end by 1 base; junction bases not matched to a gene: 8. As DNA, the CDR3 is TGCAGTGCCCCCGGGACTAGCGGACTGTCCTACAATGAGCAGTTCTTC. Its protein is CSAPGTSGLSYNEQFF.

This clonotype occurred many times. V gene TRBV7-2 combines with J gene TRBJ2-3; D unresolved. This CDR3 contains 17 residues. The V end lost 4 bases, the J end lost 0 bases, and 17 bases lay between the germline ends. Per germline, CDR1 SGHTA and CDR2 FQGNSA. In nucleotides, the CDR3 is TGTGCCAGCAGCTCCGTTTCTCCGCTGGGGAGCACAGATACGCAGTATTTT. Translation: CASSSVSPLGSTDTQYF.

The rearrangement links TRBV25-1 to TRBJ2-7; the D gene is possibly TRBD1 (6 bases). V lost 6 bases to trimming and J lost 6 bases, with 12 bases between them. This CDR3 is 12 amino acids long. Germline lookup yields CDR1 MGHDK and CDR2 SYGVNS. For the CDR3, the DNA is TGTGCCAGCAGCGCCTCAGGGGTCGAGCAGTACTTC. Its translation is CASSASGVEQYF.

This clonotype came up a few times. The chain has TRBV11-2 and TRBJ2-1; D unresolved. V was shortened by 0 bases and J by 9 bases, with 15 bases between the two germline ends. The germline CDR1 and CDR2 sequences are SGHAT and FQNNGV. There are 15 residues in the CDR3. CDR3 DNA sequence: TGTGCCAGCAGCTTAGAGGGCTGGGCCCGCCTTGAGCAGTTCTTC. Protein sequence: CASSLEGWARLEQFF.

CDR3 nucleotides: TGTGCCAGCAGTCGGCCAGCGGTCACCGGGGAGCTGTTTTTT. Its translation is CASSRPAVTGELFF. The chain is built from TRBV6-1 and TRBJ2-2, with D tentatively TRBD2 (5 bases). V was pared by 5 bases and J by 4 bases, with 11 bases between. The CDR3 extends over 14 amino acids. The germline CDR1 and CDR2 sequences are MNHNS and SASEGT.

The table lists this clonotype with a few counts. The rearrangement joins TRBV29-1 to TRBJ2-2; 7 nucleotides align to TRBD2. The J segment lost 0 bases and the V segment lost 4 bases, leaving 5 bases of the junction unmatched. Germline V lookup: CDR1 SQVTM, CDR2 ANQGSEA. There are 15 residues in the CDR3. The CDR3 nucleotides are TGCAGCGTTGTAAGGAGCGGGACGAACACCGGGGAGCTGTTTTTT. The encoded protein is CSVVRSGTNTGELFF.

This clonotype was seen repeatedly, ten times or more. The rearrangement links TRBV3-1 to TRBJ1-3; D ambiguous. The CDR3 has 13 amino acids. Germline V CDR1 and CDR2: LGHDT, YNNKEL (reference sequence). V was shortened by 1 base and J by 0 bases, with 1 base between the two germline ends. The DNA of the CDR3 is TGTGCCAGCAGCCAAGTCTCTGGAAACACCATATATTTT. Its protein is CASSQVSGNTIYF.

This clonotype was observed at least ten times. The genes are TRBV18 and TRBJ1-2, with a weak D call TRBD1 (5 bases). There are 17 residues in the CDR3. The V end lost 4 bases, the J end lost 0 bases, and 18 bases lay between the germline ends. Germline V gene sequence: CDR1 KGHSH, CDR2 LQKENI. CDR3 bases: TGTGCCAGCTCACGTGTGGTAGGGACGGAATCTAACTATGGCTACACCTTC. This codes for CASSRVVGTESNYGYTF. The full variable domain, its missing parts supplied by reference TRBV18 and TRBJ1-2, is NAGVMQNPRHLVRRRGQEARLRCSPMKGHSHVYWYRQLPEEGLKFMVYLQKENIIDESGMPKERFSAEFPKEGPSILRIQQVVRGDSAAYFCASSRVVGTESNYGYTFGSGTRLTVV.

The genes are TRBV6-1 and TRBJ2-7; 9 nucleotides align to TRBD1. The trim removed 8 bases at V and 3 bases at J, leaving 8 bases unmatched. This CDR3 spans 14 amino acids. Looked up from germline, CDR1 is MNHNS and CDR2 is SASEGT. Here the CDR3 reads CASSDRGYGYEQYV. The CDR3 DNA is TGTGCCAGCTCGGACAGGGGATATGGCTACGAGCAGTACGTC.

This clonotype occurred many times. This chain joins TRBV11-3 and TRBJ2-5; no reliable D call. The CDR3 sequence is 13 residues long. The V end was cut by 0 bases, the J end by 4 bases, with 6 bases between. Looked up from germline, CDR1 is SGHNT and CDR2 is YENEEA. The CDR3 bases are TGTGCCAGCAGCTTAGACCGATTAGAGACCCAGTACTTC. Its protein product is CASSLDRLETQYF.

At least ten counts were recorded for this clonotype. The V call is TRBV28, the J call TRBJ1-5; D remains ambiguous. Germline V gene lookup returns CDR1 MDHEN and CDR2 SYDVKM. Trimming stripped 6 bases from V and 8 bases from J, with 11 bases between. The CDR3 runs 12 residues. CDR3 nucleotide sequence: TGTGCCAGCAGCCTTGAGGTCAAGCCCCAGCATTTT. Translated: CASSLEVKPQHF. The full variable domain, in which reference TRBV28 and TRBJ1-5 provide the parts outside the CDR3, is DVKVTQSSRYLVKRTGEKVFLECVQDMDHENMFWYRQDPGLGLRLIYFSYDVKMKEKGDIPEGYSVSREKKERFSLILESASTNQTSMYLCASSLEVKPQHFGDGTRLSIL.

This clonotype was observed a few times. The chain is built from TRBV19 and TRBJ1-1; D not certain. This CDR3 has 16 amino acids. V was clipped by 4 bases and J by 2 bases, with 17 bases between them. Germline-derived CDR1 and CDR2 are LNHDA and SQIVND (reference sequence). CDR3 in amino acids: CASSTRPGNSNTEAFF. CDR3 DNA sequence: TGTGCCAGTAGTACTCGACCGGGGAATTCTAACACTGAAGCTTTCTTT.

In its sample, this clonotype was seen many times. The rearrangement uses TRBV27 and TRBJ1-2; a possible D gene is TRBD1 (6 bases). This CDR3 is built from 14 residues. Germline CDR1 reads MNHEY; CDR2 reads SMNVEV (reference sequence). V lost 3 bases and J 4 bases, leaving 12 bases between the germline ends. The CDR3 loop reads CASSLRGARYGYTF. As DNA, the CDR3 is TGTGCCAGCAGTTTGCGGGGGGCGCGCTATGGCTACACCTTC.

This clonotype occurred many times. This rearrangement joins TRBV11-2 to TRBJ2-1; the D gene is possibly TRBD2 (6 bases). V dropped 1 base and J dropped 6 bases, with 16 bases sitting between them. The CDR3 covers 16 residues. Per the germline V gene, CDR1 is SGHAT and CDR2 is FQNNGV. CDR3 DNA sequence: TGTGCCAGCAGCTTAGTGCGCGGGGCCCGAGGCAATGAGCAGTTCTTC. It encodes CASSLVRGARGNEQFF.

This clonotype was found many times. This chain links TRBV11-2 with TRBJ2-1; no definite D call. V was trimmed by 0 bases and J by 4 bases, leaving 13 bases between them. The CDR3 length is 16 residues. Germline loops: CDR1 SGHAT, CDR2 FQNNGV. CDR3 DNA: TGTGCCAGCAGCTTAGAGGGTCTCTACAAATACAATGAGCAGTTCTTC. It specifies CASSLEGLYKYNEQFF.

This clonotype was seen repeatedly, ten times or more. At one end, the junction sequence differs from germline, possibly due to a read error. V gene TRBV11-2 combines with J gene TRBJ2-7; D possibly matches TRBD1 or TRBD2 (5 bases each). CDR3 length equals 13 residues. CDR1 is SGHAT, CDR2 FQNNGV, per germline. The CDR3 region is CASSIAGSYEQYF. In DNA, the CDR3 is TGCGCCAGCAGCATCGCAGGGAGCTACGAGCAGTACTTC.

Concerning this clonotype itself: Here the CDR3 omits its conserved ending phenylalanine or tryptophan, so a read error is the likely source. This chain joins TRBV14 and TRBJ2-7, with TRBD1 as a possible D gene (6 bases). CDR1 and CDR2 (germline): SGHDN, FVKESK. V was cut by 3 bases and J by 4 bases, with 7 bases left in between. The CDR3 spans 12 residues. The CDR3 protein is CASSHTGYEQYL. The CDR3 bases are TGTGCCAGCAGCCATACAGGGTACGAGCAGTACCTC.

This clonotype turned up a few times. The chain combines TRBV7-2 with TRBJ1-2, with TRBD1 matching 9 bases. The ends lost 5 bases at V and 5 bases at J; junction bases unmatched: 6. The CDR3 covers 14 residues. Germline V gene lookup returns CDR1 SGHTA and CDR2 FQGNSA. CDR3 DNA: TGTGCCAGCAGCATATGGACAGGGGATTATGGCTACACCTTC. It specifies CASSIWTGDYGYTF.

This clonotype was seen a handful of times. The genes are TRBV15 and TRBJ1-2; unclear D gene. The V end lost 8 bases, the J end lost 3 bases, and 13 bases lay between the germline ends. The CDR3 consists of 13 residues. Germline values: CDR1 LNHNV, CDR2 YYDKDF (reference sequence). As DNA, the CDR3 is TGTGCCACCCGCCCAGGCCAAGACTATGGCTACACCTTC. This translates into CATRPGQDYGYTF.

This clonotype was seen more than once but under ten times. This sequence joins TRBV27 and TRBJ1-2; 7 positions agree with TRBD1. V gave up 6 bases and J gave up 4 bases; unmatched junction bases: 11. The CDR3 extends over 15 amino acids. Germline loops: CDR1 MNHEY, CDR2 SMNVEV (reference sequence). As DNA, the CDR3 is TGTGCCAGCAGCTTTTTCACAGGGGATACCTATGGCTACACCTTC. Amino acids: CASSFFTGDTYGYTF.

This clonotype was seen ten or more times. The chain links TRBV28 to TRBJ2-1; D is possibly TRBD2 (6 bases). This CDR3 is built from 17 residues. V dropped 1 base and J dropped 8 bases, with 21 bases sitting between them. Per the germline V gene, CDR1 is MDHEN and CDR2 is SYDVKM. The CDR3: CASSLSVDLAWGDEQFF. CDR3 in DNA: TGTGCCAGCAGTTTATCGGTCGACCTAGCCTGGGGGGATGAGCAGTTCTTC.

This clonotype was recorded at least ten times. This chain uses TRBV10-3 with TRBJ2-7; 8 bases fit TRBD1. This CDR3 spans 14 amino acids. Germline CDR1 is ENHRY and CDR2 is SYGVKD. The junction had 4 bases not matched to a gene; V was cut back by 4 bases and J by 2 bases. CDR3 DNA: TGTGCCATCAGTGCGACAGGGGCCACCTACGAGCAGTACGTC. Protein: CAISATGATYEQYV.